The 11 T cell receptor beta chains below come from one sample, sequenced in a study of T cell repertoires in cytomegalovirus infection. The antigens for these receptors are not known. TCRdb analysed the reads with MiXCR anew, one entry per CDR3 protein. The sample records around 500,000 distinct CDR3 sequences, under 55% being singletons. The sequences come from cultured PBMCs, collected from culture after CMV antigen stimulation. The receptors originated from a human donor in good health (CMV status not recorded). Some clones in this sample may be carry-over from other donors' samples.

The rearrangement links TRBV7-2 to TRBJ2-6; D remains unclear. V gave up 11 bases and J gave up 1 base, with 12 bases separating them. CDR1 SGHTA and CDR2 FQGNSA come from the germline V gene. This CDR3 is built from 14 residues. The chain's CDR3 is CARTPRSGANVLTF. CDR3 bases: TGTGCCCGCACCCCTCGGTCTGGGGCCAACGTCCTGACTTTC.

This clonotype was counted a few times. The chain recombines TRBV27 with TRBJ2-1, with TRBD2 identical over 11 bases. With V trimmed by 5 bases and J by 3 bases, 6 bases remained unmatched. Germline V lookup: CDR1 MNHEY, CDR2 SMNVEV (reference sequence). The CDR3 sequence is 16 residues long. CDR3 in amino acids: CASSITSGRIYNEQFF. The CDR3 DNA follows: TGTGCCAGCAGTATCACTAGCGGGAGAATCTACAATGAGCAGTTCTTC.

This clonotype was observed a handful of times. This chain uses TRBV5-4 with TRBJ2-7; D remains unclear. Germline CDR1 and CDR2: SGHNT and YYREEE (reference sequence). This CDR3 is built from 12 residues. V was clipped by 0 bases and J by 7 bases, with 8 bases between them. The DNA for the CDR3 is TGTGCCAGCAGCTTGGTGGCTTCTGAGCAGTACTTC. This encodes CASSLVASEQYF.

The chain is built from TRBV28 and TRBJ2-5; 14 nucleotides line up with TRBD2. CDR3 length: 15 amino acids. The junction had 5 bases not matched to a gene; V was cut back by 6 bases and J by 5 bases. Looked up from germline, CDR1 is MDHEN and CDR2 is SYDVKM. In nucleotides, the CDR3 is TGTGCCAGCAGCACGACTAGCGGGGGGGGGGAGACCCAGTACTTC. Protein product: CASSTTSGGGETQYF.

The chain joins TRBV18 to TRBJ1-2; no clear D. Germline loops: CDR1 KGHSH, CDR2 LQKENI. There are 14 residues in the CDR3. V was pared by 6 bases and J by 4 bases, with 15 bases between. As DNA, the CDR3 is TGTGCCAGCTCTCTCGCACCTCTTCCCTATGGCTACACCTTC. It yields the protein CASSLAPLPYGYTF.

The chain couples TRBV20-1 to TRBJ2-3; TRBD1 matches at 9 bases. Germline V CDR1 and CDR2: DFQATT, SNEGSKA (reference sequence). This CDR3 spans 15 amino acids. J was trimmed by 4 bases and V by 2 bases; bases with no gene match: 7. Here the CDR3 DNA reads TGCAGTGCTAGAAGCCCCGGGACAGGGTCAGATACGCAGTATTTT. Translation gives CSARSPGTGSDTQYF.

This clonotype was recorded a few times. The chain uses TRBV4-1 and TRBJ2-7; TRBD1 aligns across 9 bases. The germline gives CDR1 MGHRA, CDR2 YSYEKL. The CDR3 is 13 amino acids. V dropped 6 bases and J dropped 5; count of bases not matched to a gene: 5. Here the CDR3 DNA reads TGCGCCAGCAGTGGTGGGACAGGGAACGAGCAGTACTTC. Its protein is CASSGGTGNEQYF.

The rearrangement links TRBV2 to TRBJ1-1, with a possible D match to TRBD1 (5 bases). This CDR3 is 14 amino acids long. CDR1 and CDR2 from the germline V gene are SNHLY and FYNNEI. V gave up 5 bases and J gave up 5 bases, with 15 bases separating them. CDR3 coding DNA: TGTGCCAGCAGTACCCGGCAGGGAATTACTGAAGCTTTCTTT. It codes for CASSTRQGITEAFF.

Only a few counts were recorded for this clonotype. The CDR3 region is CASSRRLAGAQETQYF. DNA of the CDR3: TGTGCCAGCAGCCGAAGACTAGCGGGGGCTCAAGAGACCCAGTACTTC. The V gene is TRBV7-6, the J gene TRBJ2-5; 12 bases line up with TRBD2. The J segment lost 2 bases and the V segment lost 5 bases, leaving 6 bases of the junction unmatched. Per germline, CDR1 SGHVS and CDR2 FNYEAQ. This CDR3 spans 16 amino acids. The variable domain in full, with the rest retrieved from reference TRBV7-6 and TRBJ2-5, is GAGVSQSPRYKVTKRGQDVALRCDPISGHVSLYWYRQALGQGPEFLTYFNYEAQQDKSGLPNDRFSAERPEGSISTLTIQRTEQRDSAMYRCASSRRLAGAQETQYFGPGTRLLVL.

This clonotype was detected only a few times. The chain combines TRBV7-2 with TRBJ2-2, with 8 bases identical to TRBD2. This CDR3 contains 18 residues. The V segment lost 0 bases and the J segment 5 bases; nucleotides outside the gene matches: 11. CDR1 and CDR2 from the germline V gene are SGHTA and FQGNSA. CDR3: CASSLAFAAGGETGELFF. CDR3 coding DNA: TGTGCCAGCAGCTTAGCGTTCGCCGCGGGAGGCGAAACCGGGGAGCTGTTTTTT.

The chain combines TRBV20-1 with TRBJ2-7; 7 bases match TRBD2. V lost 5 bases to trimming and J lost 0 bases; unmatched junction nucleotides: 7. In germline, CDR1 is DFQATT, CDR2 SNEGSKA (reference sequence). CDR3 size: 14 residues. This chain's CDR3 is CSAWDYSSSYEQYF. The CDR3 DNA is TGCAGTGCTTGGGACTACTCTAGCTCCTACGAGCAGTACTTC.